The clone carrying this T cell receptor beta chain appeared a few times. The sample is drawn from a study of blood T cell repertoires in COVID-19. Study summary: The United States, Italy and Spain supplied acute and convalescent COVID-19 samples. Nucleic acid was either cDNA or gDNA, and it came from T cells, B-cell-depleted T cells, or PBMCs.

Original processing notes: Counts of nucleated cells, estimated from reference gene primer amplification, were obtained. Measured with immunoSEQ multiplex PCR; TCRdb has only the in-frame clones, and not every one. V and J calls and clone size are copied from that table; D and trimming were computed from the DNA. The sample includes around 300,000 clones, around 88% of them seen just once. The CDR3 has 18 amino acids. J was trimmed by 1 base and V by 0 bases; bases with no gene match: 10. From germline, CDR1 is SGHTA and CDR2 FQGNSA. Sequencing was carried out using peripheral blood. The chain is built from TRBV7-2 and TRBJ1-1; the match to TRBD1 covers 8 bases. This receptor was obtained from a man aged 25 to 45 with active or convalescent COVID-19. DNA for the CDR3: TGTGCCAGCAGCTTAGCCGACGACAGGGGCTTTGGGAACACTGAAGCTTTCTTT. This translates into CASSLADDRGFGNTEAFF. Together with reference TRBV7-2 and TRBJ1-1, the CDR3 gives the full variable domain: GAGVSQSPSNKVTEKGKDVELRCDPISGHTALYWYRQSLGQGLEFLIYFQGNSAPDKSGLPSDRFSAERTGGSVSTLTIQRTQQEDSAVYLCASSLADDRGFGNTEAFFGQGTRLTVV.